Below are 21 T cell receptor beta chains sequenced from a single sample in a study of cytomegalovirus exposure and HLA in healthy donors. In the PCR, 60 Vbeta and 13 Jbeta primers were used. Libraries were prepared by immunoSEQ multiplex PCR; TCRdb keeps only in-frame clonotypes and omits some of them. The profile shows tens of thousands of clones, 75% to 80% of them singletons. Source material: PBMCs. These receptors all come from a female donor in good health and CMV-seronegative.

In regard to this clone: The junction departs from germline at one end; a sequencing error may be responsible. The J gene is TRBJ1-2, the V gene TRBV18, with 8 bases that match TRBD1. The germline gives CDR1 KGHSH, CDR2 LQKENI. This CDR3 contains 17 residues. As DNA, the CDR3 is TGTGTCAGCTCACCCCAGCTTCTGACAGGGGCCTACTATGGCTACACCTTC. It codes for CVSSPQLLTGAYYGYTF.

The gene calls are TRBV5-8 and TRBJ1-5, with 9 bases aligning to TRBD1. The germline gives CDR1 SGHTS, CDR2 YDEGEE. The CDR3 length is 17 residues. Trimming took 0 bases from V and 3 from J; bases not matched to a gene: 7. The CDR3 protein is CASSLVGTGSYNQPQHF. CDR3 bases: TGTGCCAGCAGCTTGGTAGGGACAGGGTCATACAATCAGCCCCAGCATTTT.

This rearrangement joins TRBV6-5 to TRBJ1-4, with D uncertain. The V gene lost 4 bases and the J gene lost 10 bases, with 10 bases spanning the gap. CDR3 size: 12 residues. Germline lookup yields CDR1 MNHEY and CDR2 SVGAGI. The CDR3 sequence is CASSSPSRKLFF. DNA of the CDR3: TGTGCCAGCAGTTCCCCTAGCCGAAAACTGTTTTTT.

V gene TRBV9 combines with J gene TRBJ2-1; 7 positions agree with TRBD2. The CDR3 runs to 15 residues. Germline CDR1 reads SGDLS; CDR2 reads YYNGEE. Losses at the gene ends were 0 bases for V and 8 bases for J; bases not matched to a gene: 8. CDR3 nucleotide sequence: TGTGCCAGCAGCGTAGCGGGGAGGGGCCTGGATGAGCAGTTCTTC. Encoded protein: CASSVAGRGLDEQFF.

The chain couples TRBV28 to TRBJ2-4; 7 nucleotides line up with TRBD2. This CDR3 is 17 amino acids long. V trimming: 6 bases; J trimming: 4 bases; junction bases outside the gene matches: 15. Germline V gene sequence: CDR1 MDHEN, CDR2 SYDVKM. CDR3 residues: CASSPNTPARGKNIQYF. Here the CDR3 DNA reads TGTGCCAGCAGCCCAAACACCCCTGCGCGGGGGAAAAACATTCAGTACTTC.

This rearrangement joins TRBV6-5 to TRBJ2-3; D unclear. Trimming shortened V by 5 bases and J by 5 bases, and 17 bases separated the two germline ends. There are 15 residues in the CDR3. Germline V gene data show CDR1 as MNHEY and CDR2 as SVGAGI. The CDR3 DNA sequence: TGTGCCAGCAGTAATGGCCACAGTTTGCGAGATACGCAGTATTTT. This sequence encodes CASSNGHSLRDTQYF.

This chain connects TRBV20-1 to TRBJ1-1, with unresolved D. V gave up 1 base and J gave up 8 bases, with 8 bases separating them. Germline lookup yields CDR1 DFQATT and CDR2 SNEGSKA (reference sequence). CDR3 size: 11 residues. The CDR3 DNA follows: TGCAGTGCTAGAGTAAGGAGAGAAGCTTTCTTT. This translates into CSARVRREAFF.

This clone was seen a handful of times. The genes are TRBV28 and TRBJ1-6; D uncertain. From germline, CDR1 is MDHEN and CDR2 SYDVKM. The CDR3 is 12 amino acids. With 6 bases removed from V and 7 bases from J, the gap between germline ends came to 7 bases. CDR3 in amino acids: CASSPLNSPLHF. The CDR3 DNA follows: TGTGCCAGCAGCCCCCTGAATTCACCCCTCCACTTT.

The chain has TRBV10-1 and TRBJ1-2; D uncertain. The germline gives CDR1 WNHNN, CDR2 SYGVQD (reference sequence). The CDR3 is 10 amino acids. With 8 bases removed from V and 8 bases from J, the gap between germline ends came to 9 bases. CDR3 sequence: CASLFGGYTF. The CDR3 DNA sequence: TGCGCCAGCCTTTTCGGGGGCTACACCTTC.

CDR3 nucleotide sequence: TGTGCCAGTAGTATGGCAGCCCGAGGTTTACCTGAAGCTTTCTTT. Protein sequence: CASSMAARGLPEAFF. V gene TRBV19 combines with J gene TRBJ1-1; D is unclear. Germline V gene data show CDR1 as LNHDA and CDR2 as SQIVND (reference sequence). The CDR3 consists of 15 residues. The V end was cut by 3 bases, the J end by 6 bases, with 17 bases between.

The CDR3 spells CASSFWGLNEQYF. CDR3 DNA: TGTGCCAGCAGCTTTTGGGGGCTGAACGAGCAGTACTTC. The chain combines TRBV7-9 with TRBJ2-7; D perhaps matches TRBD1 (6 bases). CDR3 length: 13 residues. V gave up 3 bases and J gave up 5 bases, with 11 bases separating them. Looked up from germline, CDR1 is SEHNR and CDR2 is FQNEAQ (reference sequence).

This clone was detected only a few times. The chain uses TRBV7-2 and TRBJ1-1; TRBD1 matches at 8 bases. Germline V gives CDR1 SGHTA, CDR2 FQGNSA. The CDR3 contains 15 residues. With V trimmed by 4 bases and J by 0 bases, 4 bases remained unmatched. CDR3 amino acids: CASSSRQGMNTEAFF. The CDR3 nucleotides are TGTGCCAGCAGCTCTAGACAGGGGATGAACACTGAAGCTTTCTTT.

This clone occurred a few times. The chain employs TRBV18 and TRBJ1-3; D unclear. V was shortened by 1 base and J by 5 bases, with 6 bases between the two germline ends. From germline, CDR1 is KGHSH and CDR2 LQKENI. This CDR3 is 13 amino acids long. CDR3 region: CASSPLVRNTIYF. In DNA form, the CDR3 reads TGTGCCAGCTCACCACTCGTCCGAAACACCATATATTTT.

The V gene is TRBV6-6, the J gene TRBJ1-3; D unclear. This CDR3 region has 16 residues. The V and J ends lost 2 bases and 2 bases respectively, with 13 bases between them. Germline CDR1 is MNHNY and CDR2 is SVGAGI (reference sequence). The CDR3 nucleotides are TGTGCCAGCAGTTACGAAGGGATCGGGGCTGGAAACACCATATATTTT. Translating it yields CASSYEGIGAGNTIYF.

As DNA, the CDR3 is TGCACCAGCAGCCATAAAGACGACCGGGACAGGAGGGAAAAACTGTTTTTT. Its translation is CTSSHKDDRDRREKLFF. This sequence joins TRBV1 and TRBJ1-4; TRBD1 is the table's D call and was not checked against the DNA. TRBV1 corresponds to a pseudogene. The CDR3 length is 17 residues.

This clone was counted a single time. The genes are TRBV10-3 and TRBJ2-3, with 8 bases fitting TRBD2. With V trimmed by 6 bases and J by 4 bases, 3 bases remained unmatched. The CDR3 spans 13 residues. Germline assignment: CDR1 ENHRY and CDR2 SYGVKD. Here the CDR3 reads CAISGTRADTQYF. The CDR3 nucleotides are TGTGCCATCAGCGGGACTAGAGCAGATACGCAGTATTTT.

The chain uses TRBV15 and TRBJ2-1, with 8 bases fitting TRBD2. V shed 0 bases and J 5 bases; nucleotides not matched to a gene: 9. Germline V CDR1 and CDR2: LNHNV, YYDKDF (reference sequence). The CDR3 is 17 amino acids. Here the CDR3 DNA reads TGTGCCACCAGCAGAGATAGGGGCGGGGGGCATAACAATGAGCAGTTCTTC. This encodes CATSRDRGGGHNNEQFF.

CDR3 DNA: TGTGCCAGCATAGAACAGGTATACGGCAATCAGCCCCAGCATTTT. It codes for CASIEQVYGNQPQHF. J is TRBJ1-5 and V is TRBV6-1, with D possibly matching TRBD1 (5 bases). The CDR3 sequence is 15 residues long. Per germline, CDR1 MNHNS and CDR2 SASEGT. The V end was cut by 7 bases, the J end by 2 bases, with 15 bases between.

This clone is a singleton in its sample. The rearrangement uses TRBV4-3 and TRBJ2-2; a possible D gene is TRBD1 (5 bases). This CDR3 has 14 amino acids. V lost 0 bases, J lost 4 bases, and 6 bases lay in between. Germline assignment: CDR1 LGHNA and CDR2 YSLEER. The CDR3 protein is CASSQERGTGELFF. In nucleotides, the CDR3 is TGCGCCAGCAGCCAAGAAAGGGGCACCGGGGAGCTGTTTTTT.

This chain joins TRBV4-3 and TRBJ1-1; D perhaps matches TRBD1 (6 bases). CDR3 length: 13 residues. Germline CDR1 and CDR2: LGHNA and YSLEER. Deletions cut 4 bases from V and 1 base from J, with 7 bases between. The CDR3 reads CASSLTGNTEAFF. In DNA, the CDR3 is TGCGCCAGCAGCCTGACAGGGAACACTGAAGCTTTCTTT.

The genes are TRBV27 and TRBJ2-7, with TRBD2 matching 7 bases. The CDR3 extends over 16 amino acids. Per germline, CDR1 MNHEY and CDR2 SMNVEV (reference sequence). V dropped 3 bases and J dropped 4; count of bases not matched to a gene: 12. The CDR3 spells CASSFLGGGDLYEQYF. CDR3 bases: TGTGCCAGCAGTTTCCTGGGTGGGGGGGACTTATACGAGCAGTACTTC.